This T cell receptor (beta chain) came from a study of blood T cell repertoires in COVID-19. Seattle cases were enrolled at active infection and followed longitudinally. V lost 7 bases, J lost 2 bases, and 15 bases lay in between. Germline CDR1 reads LNHDA; CDR2 reads SQIVND (reference sequence). The CDR3 has 15 amino acids. Per the authors' pipeline: Reference gene primer amplification gave estimated nucleated cell counts. Repertoires were generated with immunoSEQ multiplex PCR, while TCRdb's copy carries only in-frame clones and drops some. D and trimming come from the DNA, and the V and J calls and clone size come from that table. The data show approximately 250,000 clones, with roughly 91% seen just once and roughly 0.79% held by the top ten.

The chain carries TRBV19 and TRBJ2-1, with D perhaps TRBD1 (5 bases). The clonotype was recovered from a young man with COVID-19, enrolled during active disease. Sequences were obtained from peripheral blood. DNA for the CDR3: TGTGCCAGTACCCTCCAGGGTAGGCCCTACAATGAGCAGTTCTTC. It translates to CASTLQGRPYNEQFF.